Sequencing of this T cell receptor beta chain was carried out in a study of graft-versus-host responses after intestinal transplantation. Note on this clone: What it binds is unknown.

The CDR3 is made up of 14 amino acids. V gave up 3 bases and J gave up 3 bases, with 12 bases separating them. The V gene's germline CDR1 is MNHNS and CDR2 SASEGT. Study conclusions and caveats: There was an association between peak levels of circulating GvH clones and early post-transplant HvG declines.

The repertoire was sequenced with immunoSEQ multiplex PCR; TCRdb's copy has only in-frame clones and lacks some. Counted here are 80,000 to 100,000 clones, 75% to 90% occurring once; the ten biggest clones make up 0.11%. The chain links TRBV6-1 to TRBJ2-7, with a possible D match to TRBD1 (6 bases). Sequencing used unstimulated CD4+ T cells sorted from spleen or lymph node cells, obtained before intestinal transplant. The source is a human donor who received an intestinal transplant. CDR3 loop: CASSDRGSHYEQYF. DNA for the CDR3: TGTGCCAGCAGTGACAGGGGCAGCCACTACGAGCAGTACTTC.